These 21 T cell receptor beta chains share one sample of origin, sequenced in a study of T cell repertoires in cytomegalovirus infection. TCRdb reanalysed the reads using MiXCR and keeps one entry per CDR3 protein. The sample has hundreds of thousands of distinct CDR3 sequences, 9.6% seen once. The sequenced material came from PBMCs. These receptors were obtained from a human donor in good health (CMV status not recorded). Some clones in this sample may be carry-over from other donors' samples.

The genes are TRBV9 and TRBJ2-5; 12 nucleotides agree with TRBD2. In germline, CDR1 is SGDLS, CDR2 YYNGEE. V shed 3 bases and J 2 bases; nucleotides not matched to a gene: 5. The CDR3 runs to 16 residues. CDR3 amino acids: CASSAQLAGGQETQYF. The CDR3 nucleotides are TGTGCCAGCAGCGCCCAACTAGCGGGGGGACAAGAGACCCAGTACTTC.

Only a few counts were recorded for this clonotype. The rearrangement uses TRBV27 and TRBJ2-7; D call uncertain. Germline V gives CDR1 MNHEY, CDR2 SMNVEV (reference sequence). Trimming shortened V by 10 bases and J by 0 bases, and 10 bases separated the two germline ends. CDR3 length equals 12 residues. The CDR3 loop is CAIPQSSYEQYF. DNA of the CDR3: TGTGCCATCCCCCAGAGCTCCTACGAGCAGTACTTC.

In its sample, this clonotype was seen a few times. The CDR3 DNA reads as TGTGCCAGCAGCCAACTGGGGACTAGCGGGGGGTTTAGCACAGATACGCAGTATTTT. This sequence encodes CASSQLGTSGGFSTDTQYF. The rearrangement links TRBV7-3 to TRBJ2-3, with 15 bases matching TRBD2. This CDR3 is 19 amino acids long. V shed 5 bases, J shed 0 bases, and the junction held 9 bases outside the gene matches. Per germline, CDR1 SGHTA and CDR2 FQGTGA.

This clonotype was observed at least ten times. The V gene is TRBV6-5, the J gene TRBJ1-1; the D gene is possibly TRBD1 (5 bases). V lost 5 bases and J 5 bases, leaving 12 bases between the germline ends. Germline V gene lookup returns CDR1 MNHEY and CDR2 SVGAGI. The CDR3 covers 13 residues. The CDR3 region is CASSTGGVTEAFF. The CDR3 DNA reads TGTGCCAGCAGTACTGGGGGAGTAACTGAAGCTTTCTTT.

The sample holds many counts of this clonotype. The rearrangement links TRBV7-9 to TRBJ2-5; possible D gene TRBD1, 6 bases. CDR1 SEHNR and CDR2 FQNEAQ come from the germline V gene (reference sequence). CDR3 length: 17 amino acids. The V and J ends lost 4 bases and 5 bases respectively, with 23 bases between them. The CDR3 DNA reads as TGTGCCAGCAGCTCCGGATTGGACAGCGCCCTTGGGGAGACCCAGTACTTC. It yields the protein CASSSGLDSALGETQYF.

This clonotype was detected only a few times. A read error may account for a junction end that differs from germline. CDR3 in DNA: TGTGCCAGCAAGGGACTAGCGGGGGCTAACACCGGGGAGCTGTCTTTT. Residues: CASKGLAGANTGELSF. The chain combines TRBV6-8 with TRBJ2-2, with 14 bases matching TRBD2. The CDR3 is 16 residues long. Germline CDR1 is MNHGY and CDR2 is SAAAGT.

This clonotype was detected many times. The rearrangement uses TRBV7-2 and TRBJ1-5, with 8 bases lining up with TRBD1. This CDR3 region has 14 residues. J was trimmed by 4 bases and V by 5 bases; bases with no gene match: 4. From germline, CDR1 is SGHTA and CDR2 FQGNSA. The CDR3 sequence is CASSLQGDNQPQHF. CDR3 in DNA: TGTGCCAGCAGCCTACAGGGGGATAATCAGCCCCAGCATTTT. Variable domain in full (rest from reference TRBV7-2 and TRBJ1-5): GAGVSQSPSNKVTEKGKDVELRCDPISGHTALYWYRQSLGQGLEFLIYFQGNSAPDKSGLPSDRFSAERTGGSVSTLTIQRTQQEDSAVYLCASSLQGDNQPQHFGDGTRLSIL.

This clonotype was found many times. The chain combines TRBV6-5 with TRBJ1-5, with D perhaps TRBD1 (6 bases). The CDR3 covers 15 residues. Per germline, CDR1 MNHEY and CDR2 SVGAGI. The V end lost 7 bases, the J end lost 6 bases, and 19 bases lay between the germline ends. CDR3 in DNA: TGTGCCAGCAACCGGGGGGGGGCGGGGGGTCAGCCCCAGCATTTT. Protein: CASNRGGAGGQPQHF.

At least ten counts were recorded for this clonotype. This chain links TRBV6-2 or TRBV6-3 with TRBJ1-2, with no clear D. Between the trimmed V and J ends, which lost 6 bases and 10 bases, there was a span of 21 bases. There are 14 residues in the CDR3. Germline values: CDR1 MNHEY, CDR2 SVGEGT. Here the CDR3 DNA reads TGTGCCAGCAGCTACCTTAGGACCAAGAGTGACTACACCTTC. This codes for CASSYLRTKSDYTF.

This clonotype was detected many times. The rearrangement joins TRBV20-1 to TRBJ2-1, with D tentatively TRBD1 (6 bases). The CDR3 sequence is 14 residues long. CDR1 is DFQATT and CDR2 is SNEGSKA in the germline V gene (reference sequence). V shed 6 bases and J shed 5 bases, with 17 bases lying between them. This CDR3 reads CSAHTGNTNNEQFF. The CDR3 coding sequence is TGCAGTGCACACACAGGGAATACAAACAATGAGCAGTTCTTC.

There are many counts of this clonotype. The chain employs TRBV6-1 and TRBJ2-2, with 8 bases aligning to TRBD1. V gave up 6 bases and J gave up 2 bases; unmatched junction bases: 5. CDR3 size: 15 residues. The germline V gene has CDR1 MNHNS and CDR2 SASEGT. CDR3 sequence: CASRSDRGNTGELFF. CDR3 coding DNA: TGTGCCAGCAGATCCGACAGGGGAAACACCGGGGAGCTGTTTTTT.

This clonotype was counted between two and nine times. The chain carries TRBV29-1 and TRBJ2-3; 8 bases are a match to TRBD2. V lost 6 bases to trimming and J lost 3 bases; unmatched junction nucleotides: 8. The length of the CDR3 is 14 residues. The germline gives CDR1 SQVTM, CDR2 ANQGSEA. For the CDR3, the DNA is TGCAGCGTGGCCCGGGGGGGCTGGACAGATACGCAGTATTTT. Translation: CSVARGGWTDTQYF.

In this sample, this clonotype turned up a few times. The chain joins TRBV20-1 to TRBJ2-3, with D tentatively TRBD1 (6 bases). With 5 bases removed from V and 3 bases from J, the gap between germline ends came to 15 bases. The CDR3 has 14 residues. Germline V gives CDR1 DFQATT, CDR2 SNEGSKA (reference sequence). The CDR3 DNA follows: TGCAGTGCTCCCCGGCCAGGGGAAACAGATACGCAGTATTTT. Protein sequence: CSAPRPGETDTQYF.

This clonotype was detected ten times or more. The chain recombines TRBV7-3 with TRBJ2-1; perhaps TRBD2 as D (6 bases). V gave up 2 bases and J gave up 5 bases, with 13 bases separating them. The germline V gene encodes CDR1 SGHTA and CDR2 FQGTGA. This CDR3 is 15 amino acids long. The CDR3 region has the DNA TGTGCCAGCAGCTTATTCGGCGGGGTCGACAATGAGCAGTTCTTC. Its protein is CASSLFGGVDNEQFF. The complete variable domain, with remaining parts taken from reference TRBV7-3 and TRBJ2-1, reads GAGVSQTPSNKVTEKGKYVELRCDPISGHTALYWYRQSLGQGPEFLIYFQGTGAADDSGLPNDRFFAVRPEGSVSTLKIQRTERGDSAVYLCASSLFGGVDNEQFFGPGTRLTVL.

This clonotype was observed at least ten times. The chain has TRBV10-3 and TRBJ1-2; no clear D. Trimming pared 6 bases from V and 3 bases from J, leaving 8 bases between. This CDR3 comprises 12 residues. Germline V gives CDR1 ENHRY, CDR2 SYGVKD. CDR3 residues: CAIRWADYGYTF. The CDR3 DNA follows: TGTGCCATCAGGTGGGCAGACTATGGCTACACCTTC.

The table lists this clonotype with many counts. The chain employs TRBV12-3 or TRBV12-4 and TRBJ2-7; D remains unclear. The CDR3 consists of 14 residues. The germline V and J ends were trimmed by 2 bases and 6 bases, with 14 bases remaining between them. CDR3 region: CASSLRQTFGEQYF. Here the CDR3 DNA reads TGTGCCAGCAGTTTACGGCAGACCTTCGGCGAGCAGTACTTC.

This clonotype showed up many times. This rearrangement joins TRBV7-8 to TRBJ1-5; tentative D call: TRBD1 (5 bases). The CDR3 consists of 15 residues. Trimming removed 1 base from V and 7 bases from J, with 14 bases in between. Germline V gene lookup returns CDR1 SGHVS and CDR2 FQNEAQ. CDR3 in amino acids: CASSLERGVSQPQHF. CDR3 coding DNA: TGTGCCAGCAGCTTAGAACGGGGGGTTAGCCAGCCCCAGCATTTT.

This clonotype was seen ten or more times. The rearrangement joins TRBV7-8 to TRBJ2-2; no definite D call. The ends were cut back, 1 base at V and 7 bases at J, with 7 bases in the middle. The CDR3 has 13 residues. Germline V gene lookup returns CDR1 SGHVS and CDR2 FQNEAQ. The CDR3, as DNA: TGTGCCAGCAGCTTAGTGGGAATCGGGGAGCTGTTTTTT. It codes for CASSLVGIGELFF.

This clonotype was counted at least ten times. The genes are TRBV2 and TRBJ1-2; D is unresolved. Germline loops: CDR1 SNHLY, CDR2 FYNNEI. The CDR3 has 13 residues. Trimming took off 3 bases at V and 4 bases at J, with 9 bases between the two ends. The CDR3 spells CASSEVVGYGYTF. The CDR3 DNA reads TGTGCCAGCAGTGAGGTGGTTGGCTATGGCTACACCTTC.

The chain couples TRBV2 to TRBJ1-4, with no clear D. V was shortened by 5 bases and J by 10 bases, with 17 bases between the two germline ends. This CDR3 is built from 14 residues. Germline V gene lookup returns CDR1 SNHLY and CDR2 FYNNEI. As DNA, the CDR3 is TGTGCCAGCAGTACCTTGGACCTGGTGGGAAAACTGTTTTTT. Amino acid sequence: CASSTLDLVGKLFF.

This clonotype was recorded at least ten times. The V and J genes are TRBV6-5 and TRBJ2-4; D possibly corresponds to TRBD1 (6 bases). Germline V lookup: CDR1 MNHEY, CDR2 SVGAGI. The CDR3 sequence is 13 residues long. The V end lost 2 bases, the J end lost 6 bases, and 8 bases lay between the germline ends. This chain's CDR3 is CASSYQGTNIQYF. The CDR3 DNA is TGTGCCAGCAGTTACCAGGGGACAAACATTCAGTACTTC.